The sequence of this TCR beta chain was determined in a study of blood T cell repertoires in COVID-19. Whole-study context: Sample material is recorded as cDNA or gDNA derived from T cells, B-cell-depleted T cells, or PBMCs.

CDR3 length: 13 amino acids. Germline CDR1 reads MNHEY; CDR2 reads SVGAGI. Trimming left V 6 bases short and J 4 bases short, with 12 bases between. Patients at the Seattle site were enrolled during active infection and followed longitudinally. Per the original data handling: Reference gene primer amplification in the assay estimated nucleated cell counts. Clones were read by immunoSEQ multiplex PCR, and TCRdb kept only the in-frame ones, dropping some. The V and J calls and clone size come from that table; D and trimming were worked out from the DNA. Here the sample spans fewer than 90,000 clones, just under 80% being singletons.

The genes are TRBV6-5 and TRBJ2-5; the D gene is possibly TRBD2 (6 bases). This clonotype was sampled from a man aged 70-80 years with COVID-19, enrolled during active disease. The sequencing input was peripheral blood. The CDR3 sequence: CASSRDFGETQYF. CDR3 in DNA: TGTGCCAGCAGCCGGGACTTTGGAGAGACCCAGTACTTC.